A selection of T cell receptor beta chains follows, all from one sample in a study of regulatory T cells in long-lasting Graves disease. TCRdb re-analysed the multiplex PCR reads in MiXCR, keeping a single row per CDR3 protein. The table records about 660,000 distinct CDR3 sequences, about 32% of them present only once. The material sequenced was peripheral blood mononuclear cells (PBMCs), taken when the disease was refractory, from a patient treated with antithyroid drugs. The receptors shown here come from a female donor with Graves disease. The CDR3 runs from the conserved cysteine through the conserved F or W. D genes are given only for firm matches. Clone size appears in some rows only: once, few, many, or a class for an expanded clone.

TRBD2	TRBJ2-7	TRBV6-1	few	CASSPFPPAGERYEQYF	TGTGCCAGCAGTCCTTTCCCCCCAGCGGGAGAGAGATACGAGCAGTACTTC
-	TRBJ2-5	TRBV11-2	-	CASSWMYQETQYF	TGTGCCAGCAGCTGGATGTACCAAGAGACCCAGTACTTC
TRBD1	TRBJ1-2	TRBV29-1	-	CSVFPGQGANYGYTF	TGCAGCGTATTCCCGGGACAGGGCGCAAACTATGGCTACACCTTC
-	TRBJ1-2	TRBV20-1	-	CSAREIWAGFGYTF	TGCAGTGCTAGAGAGATCTGGGCAGGGTTTGGCTACACCTTC
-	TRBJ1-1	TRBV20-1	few	CSASIRAGVTEAFF	TGCAGTGCTAGTATTCGGGCAGGGGTTACTGAAGCTTTCTTT
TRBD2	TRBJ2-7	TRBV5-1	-	CASNGGGHEQYF	TGCGCCAGCAACGGGGGGGGGCACGAGCAGTACTTC
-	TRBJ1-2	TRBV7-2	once	CASSLFNRASNGYTF	TGTGCCAGCAGCTTATTTAACAGGGCCTCAAATGGCTACACCTTC
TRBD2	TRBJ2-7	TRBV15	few	CATSRDRTSGTDEQYF	TGTGCCACCAGCAGAGATCGCACTAGCGGGACCGACGAGCAGTACTTC
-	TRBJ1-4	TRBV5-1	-	CASSSLVNEKLFF	TGCGCCAGCAGCTCCTTGGTGAATGAAAAACTGTTTTTT
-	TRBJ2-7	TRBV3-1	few	CASSQAGATYEQYF	TGTGCCAGCAGCCAAGCAGGGGCCACCTACGAGCAGTACTTC
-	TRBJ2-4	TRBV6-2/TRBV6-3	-	CASSYSGGPKNIQYF	TGTGCCAGCAGTTACTCGGGGGGACCTAAAAACATTCAGTACTTC
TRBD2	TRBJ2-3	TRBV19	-	CASSTSGRSTDTQYF	TGTGCCAGTTCGACTAGCGGGAGGTCCACAGATACGCAGTATTTT
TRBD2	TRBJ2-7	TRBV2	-	CASSVEGLAGNSYEQYF	TGTGCCAGCAGTGTTGAAGGACTAGCGGGTAACTCCTACGAGCAGTACTTC
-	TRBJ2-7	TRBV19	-	CASKGVSYPNEQYF	TGTGCCAGTAAGGGAGTGTCATACCCCAACGAGCAGTACTTC
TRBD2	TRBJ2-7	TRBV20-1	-	CSASRGAQPLYEQYF	TGCAGTGCTTCGCGGGGGGCCCAGCCTCTCTACGAGCAGTACTTC
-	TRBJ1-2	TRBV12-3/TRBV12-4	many	CASSLPPVYGYTF	TGTGCCAGCAGTTTACCCCCTGTCTATGGCTACACCTTC
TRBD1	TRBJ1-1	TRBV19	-	CASSAQGQGAEAFF	TGTGCCAGTAGTGCCCAGGGACAGGGCGCTGAAGCTTTCTTT
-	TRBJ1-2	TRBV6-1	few	CATEYPDLRGYTF	TGTGCCACCGAATATCCGGACCTTCGGGGCTACACCTTC
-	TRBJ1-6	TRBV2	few	CASAPVGTEDSPLHF	TGTGCCAGCGCTCCCGTCGGGACGGAAGATTCACCCCTCCACTTT
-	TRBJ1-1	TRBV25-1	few	CASTPKGPNTEAFF	TGTGCCAGCACCCCTAAGGGTCCTAACACTGAAGCTTTCTTT